This T cell receptor (beta chain) was documented in a study of graft-versus-host responses after intestinal transplantation. Turning to the study itself: Recipients had transplants, and these were multivisceral, liver-intestinal, or isolated intestinal. Every recipient underwent anti-thymocyte globulin induction, then tacrolimus and steroids for roughly three years.

Regarding the study as a whole: Levels of circulating GvH clones at their peak were associated with early post-transplant HvG declines. Detected in recipient marrow were GvH clones, some of which were first observed in ileum or blood.

V shed 6 bases and J 9 bases; nucleotides not matched to a gene: 13. Germline lookup yields CDR1 SGHDT and CDR2 YYEEEE. CDR3 size: 15 residues. Sequencing was performed with immunoSEQ multiplex PCR; in TCRdb, only in-frame clones are kept and a portion is missing. Of about 3,400 clones in the sample, approximately 94% were seen once. As for this clone: Its antigen is currently unknown.

The rearrangement uses TRBV5-6 and TRBJ2-1; 9 positions agree with TRBD2. The receptor's source is a human patient who received an intestinal transplant, so some T cells may come from the graft donor. The specimen was PBMCs, collected 11 days after intestinal transplantation. DNA for the CDR3: TGTGCCAGCATCAAGAGACTAGCGGAGGGGAGTGAGCAGTTCTTC. This codes for CASIKRLAEGSEQFF.